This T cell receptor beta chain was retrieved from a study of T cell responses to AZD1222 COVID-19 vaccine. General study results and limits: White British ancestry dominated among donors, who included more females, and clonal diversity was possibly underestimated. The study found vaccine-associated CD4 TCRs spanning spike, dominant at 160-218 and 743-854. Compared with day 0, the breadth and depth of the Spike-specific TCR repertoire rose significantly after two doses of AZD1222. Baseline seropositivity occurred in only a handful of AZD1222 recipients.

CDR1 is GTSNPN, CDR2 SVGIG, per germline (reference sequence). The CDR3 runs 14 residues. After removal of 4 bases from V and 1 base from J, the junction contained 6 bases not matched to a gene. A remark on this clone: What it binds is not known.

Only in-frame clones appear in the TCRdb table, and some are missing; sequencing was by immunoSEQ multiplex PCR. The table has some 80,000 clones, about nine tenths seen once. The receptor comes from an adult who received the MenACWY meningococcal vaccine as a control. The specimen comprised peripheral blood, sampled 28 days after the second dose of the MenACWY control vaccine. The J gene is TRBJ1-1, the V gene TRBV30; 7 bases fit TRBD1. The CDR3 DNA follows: TGTGCCTGGACCCGAGGGACAGCGAACACTGAAGCTTTCTTT. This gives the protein CAWTRGTANTEAFF.